These T cell receptor beta chains were read from a single sample in a study of blood T cell repertoires in COVID-19. TCRdb's copy holds only in-frame clones and misses some; the assay was immunoSEQ multiplex PCR. In the table there are around 300,000 clones, around 86% of which are singletons. Material for sequencing was peripheral blood. These receptors came from a human donor in a cohort sampled during active COVID-19. The CDR3 runs from the conserved cysteine through the conserved F or W. The D gene is left open where the match is weak. A row's size may be missing; if present it is once, few, many or a size class.

v_call	d_call	clone_size	j_call	cdr3_nt	cdr3_aa
TRBV18	NA	NA	TRBJ2-5	TGTGCCAGCTCACCACAAGCGGGCCAGCAAGAGACCCAGTACTTC	CASSPQAGQQETQYF
TRBV6-1	TRBD2	once	TRBJ2-3	TGTGCCAGCAGTGCGACTAGCGGGGCGACCTTAGCACAAGATACGCAGTATTTT	CASSATSGATLAQDTQYF
TRBV18	NA	once	TRBJ2-2	TGTGCCAGCTCACCCCGGGGGGAGCTGTTTTTT	CASSPRGELFF
TRBV7-2	NA	NA	TRBJ2-1	TGTGCCAGCAGCTTAGTTCGTGGGAGTATTAGTGAGCAGTTCTTC	CASSLVRGSISEQFF
TRBV2	TRBD1	NA	TRBJ1-2	TGTGCCAGCAAACGATACACCACCGGGACAGGGGACTATGGCTACACCTTC	CASKRYTTGTGDYGYTF
TRBV2	TRBD2	NA	TRBJ2-7	TGTGCCAGCAATCCGGGACTAGCGTACGAGCAGTACTTC	CASNPGLAYEQYF
TRBV6-5	TRBD1	NA	TRBJ1-1	TGTGCCAGCAAAACTGACAGGGTCTCCAGCACTGAAGCTTTCTTT	CASKTDRVSSTEAFF
TRBV19	NA	NA	TRBJ1-1	TGTGCCAGTAGTATAGGAAGACGGGTTACTGAAGCTTTCTTT	CASSIGRRVTEAFF
TRBV6-4	NA	NA	TRBJ2-2	TGTGCCAGCAAAAAAGAACATGCGAACACCGGGGAGCTGTTTTTT	CASKKEHANTGELFF
TRBV2	TRBD2	NA	TRBJ2-1	TGTGCCAGCAGTGAAATTAGCGGGAATACCAATGAGCAGTTCTTC	CASSEISGNTNEQFF
TRBV7-2	TRBD1	NA	TRBJ1-1	TGTGCCAGCAGCTCTCTGGACAGGGTCCCCACTGAAGCTTTCTTT	CASSSLDRVPTEAFF
TRBV6-6	NA	NA	TRBJ2-7	TGTGCCAGCAGTTACACACCTTCAGTGGCTTACGAGCAGTACTTC	CASSYTPSVAYEQYF
TRBV5-5	NA	NA	TRBJ1-4	TGTGCCAGCAGCTTGGAAAAGAGGGCAGGCGGAGAAAAACTGTTTTTT	CASSLEKRAGGEKLFF
TRBV20-1	TRBD2	NA	TRBJ2-5	TGCAGTGCTAGTCTAAGACTAGCGGGAGAAGAGACCCAGTACTTC	CSASLRLAGEETQYF
TRBV6-1	NA	once	TRBJ2-7	TGTGCCAGCAGCGACACGCCATACGAGCAGTACTTC	CASSDTPYEQYF
TRBV7-2	TRBD2	NA	TRBJ2-3	TGTGCCAGCAGCTTAACTGCTAGCGGGAAGACGACAGATACGCAGTATTTT	CASSLTASGKTTDTQYF
TRBV7-2	TRBD2	NA	TRBJ2-1	TGTGCCAGCAGCGTTACTAGCGGAGTTGACTCCTACAATGAGCAGTTCTTC	CASSVTSGVDSYNEQFF
TRBV15	NA	NA	TRBJ1-4	TGTGCCACCAGCAGAGATCTAGGCGAAAAACTGTTTTTT	CATSRDLGEKLFF
TRBV6-1	NA	once	TRBJ2-7	TGTGCCAGCAGTGCGGTCGGCCCCAGGGCCCTTTCGGTCGAGCAGTACTTC	CASSAVGPRALSVEQYF
TRBV28	TRBD1	once	TRBJ1-6	TGTGCCAGCAGTTTGTTACCGGGACAGGGTGACTCACCCCTCCACTTT	CASSLLPGQGDSPLHF
TRBV7-8	TRBD2	NA	TRBJ2-3	TGTGCCAGCAGCTTAGATGAGCGGGGGCGAAGCCATACGCAGTATTTT	CASSLDERGRSHTQYF
TRBV6-1	NA	NA	TRBJ1-2	TGTGCCAGCAGTGAGTTTATAGCTCCAGGGGTCGGCTATGGCTACACCTTC	CASSEFIAPGVGYGYTF
TRBV10-2	TRBD1	NA	TRBJ1-6	TGCGCCAGCAGTGAGGCGGGACAGGGTAGTTCACCCCTCCACTTT	CASSEAGQGSSPLHF
TRBV4-1	TRBD2	NA	TRBJ2-4	TGCGCCAGCAGCCACGGACTAGCGGGACGGGCCAAAAACATTCAGTACTTC	CASSHGLAGRAKNIQYF
TRBV6-2/TRBV6-3	NA	few	TRBJ2-5	TGTGCCAGCAGTTACTCGAAGTCAGGATCCGAGACCCAGTACTTC	CASSYSKSGSETQYF
TRBV13	NA	NA	TRBJ1-5	TGTGCCAGCAGCCCCCACTTCCCCGGGAACGGGAATCAGCCCCAGCATTTT	CASSPHFPGNGNQPQHF
TRBV27	TRBD2	once	TRBJ2-1	TGTGCCAGCAGTTTATCTAGCGGGAGAGCTTACAATGAGCAGTTCTTC	CASSLSSGRAYNEQFF
TRBV3-1/TRBV3-2	NA	NA	TRBJ2-1	TGTGCCAGCAGCCATTCCGCCCAGGGTGGTAGGGGCAATGAGCAGTTCTTC	CASSHSAQGGRGNEQFF
TRBV19	TRBD1	few	TRBJ1-3	TGTGCCAGTAGTCCGGACAGGTCCTCGGGAAACACCATATATTTT	CASSPDRSSGNTIYF
TRBV9	TRBD2	NA	TRBJ2-3	TGTGCCAGCAGCTATGGACTAGCGGAAAGCACAGATACGCAGTATTTT	CASSYGLAESTDTQYF
TRBV7-2	NA	NA	TRBJ2-2	TGTGCCAGCAGCCGCACTCCGGGTAACACCGGGGAGCTGTTTTTT	CASSRTPGNTGELFF
TRBV28	TRBD1	NA	TRBJ1-1	TGTGCCAGCAGACCAGGGGGCATCACTGAAGCTTTCTTT	CASRPGGITEAFF
TRBV28	NA	NA	TRBJ2-7	TGTGCCAGCAGTCCGACAGGCGCTAGCTCCTACGAGCAGTACTTC	CASSPTGASSYEQYF
TRBV4-1	NA	few	TRBJ1-2	TGCGCCAATCACAGGGAACATAACTATGGCTACACCTTC	CANHREHNYGYTF
TRBV18	TRBD1	NA	TRBJ1-4	TGTGCCAGCTCAACCACGGGTCCGGGACAGGGAGGAGAAAAACTGTTTTTT	CASSTTGPGQGGEKLFF
TRBV20-1	TRBD1	few	TRBJ1-2	TGCAGTGCTAGTGTAGTTACAGGGGTCTATGGCTACACCTTC	CSASVVTGVYGYTF
TRBV6-5	NA	few	TRBJ2-7	TGTGCCAGCAGACCGACAGGTCCTTCCTACGAGCAGTACTTC	CASRPTGPSYEQYF
TRBV28	NA	NA	TRBJ1-6	TGTGCCAGCAGTTTGGGCAGTATAGGTTCACCCCTCCACTTT	CASSLGSIGSPLHF
TRBV3-1/TRBV3-2	NA	NA	TRBJ1-1	TGTGCCAGCAGCCAAGGGCACACTGAAGCTTTCTTT	CASSQGHTEAFF
TRBV2	TRBD1	NA	TRBJ1-2	TGTGCCGGCTCGGACAGGGTCTATGGCTACACCTTC	CAGSDRVYGYTF
TRBV24-1	TRBD1	NA	TRBJ2-7	TGTGCCACCAGTGCCACCCCGGACAGGGGGCGGCACGAGCAGTACTTC	CATSATPDRGRHEQYF
TRBV11-3	NA	NA	TRBJ2-2	TGTGCCAGCAGTGGGTGGAGCGGGGAGCTGTTTTTT	CASSGWSGELFF
TRBV27	NA	NA	TRBJ2-7	TGTGCCAGCAGTTTGGGGCTCTCCTACGAGCAGTACTTC	CASSLGLSYEQYF
TRBV3-1/TRBV3-2	TRBD2	NA	TRBJ2-1	TGTGCCAGCAGCCAAGTAGCGGGGTACAACAATGAGCAGTTCTTC	CASSQVAGYNNEQFF
TRBV11-2	NA	NA	TRBJ2-5	TGTGCCAGCAACGCCGGGACACAAGAGACCCAGTACTTC	CASNAGTQETQYF
TRBV30	NA	NA	TRBJ1-1	TGTGCCTGGAGGTGGAGGGTAAGGTGGGAAGCTTTCTTT	CAWRWRVRWEAFF
TRBV5-6	NA	few	TRBJ2-3	TGTGCCAGCAGCTCCGACCGGGGGAGCACAGATACGCAGTATTTT	CASSSDRGSTDTQYF
TRBV12-3/TRBV12-4	NA	once	TRBJ2-7	TGTGCCAGCAGTTTGGATACTGGCGGGGAGCAGTACTTC	CASSLDTGGEQYF
TRBV6-1	NA	NA	TRBJ1-4	TGTGCCAGCAGTGAAAGGTGGGAGGGCGAAAAACTGTTTTTT	CASSERWEGEKLFF
TRBV5-6	NA	NA	TRBJ2-5	TGTGCCAGCAGCTTGGGTCAGGGTGTGCAAGAGACCCAGTACTTC	CASSLGQGVQETQYF
TRBV30	NA	NA	TRBJ1-2	TGTGCCTGGAGCCTCGGGACGGAAGCTCGGGAGTATGGCTACACCTTC	CAWSLGTEAREYGYTF
TRBV5-1	NA	NA	TRBJ2-2	TGCGCCAGCAGTCTTACTTCGGAGGGAGGGGAGCTGTTTTTT	CASSLTSEGGELFF
TRBV4-3	TRBD2	many	TRBJ2-1	TGCGCCAGCAGCGGGGGGGGTTTCGATGAGCAGTTCTTC	CASSGGGFDEQFF
TRBV25-1	NA	once	TRBJ2-7	TGTGCCAGCAGTGACGGCTACGAGCAGTACTTC	CASSDGYEQYF
TRBV5-1	NA	NA	TRBJ2-1	TGCGCCAGCAGCTTGGTTCCAGGGGCCAATGAGCAGTTCTTC	CASSLVPGANEQFF